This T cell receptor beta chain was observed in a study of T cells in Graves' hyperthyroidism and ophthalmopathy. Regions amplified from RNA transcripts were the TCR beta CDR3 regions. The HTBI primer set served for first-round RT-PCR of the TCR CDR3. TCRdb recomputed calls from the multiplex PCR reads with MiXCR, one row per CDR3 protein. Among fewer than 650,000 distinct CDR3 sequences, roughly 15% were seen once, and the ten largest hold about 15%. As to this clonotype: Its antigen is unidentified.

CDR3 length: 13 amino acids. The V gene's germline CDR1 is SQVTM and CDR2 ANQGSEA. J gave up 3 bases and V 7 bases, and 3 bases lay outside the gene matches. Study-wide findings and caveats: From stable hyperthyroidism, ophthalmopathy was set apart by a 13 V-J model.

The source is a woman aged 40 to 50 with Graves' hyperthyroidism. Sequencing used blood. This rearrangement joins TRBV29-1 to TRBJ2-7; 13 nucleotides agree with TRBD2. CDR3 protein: CSAGLAGFYEQYF. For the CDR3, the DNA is TGCAGCGCGGGACTAGCGGGGTTCTACGAGCAGTACTTC.